This passage covers 16 T cell receptor beta chains from one sample sequenced in a study of CD8+CD57+ T cells in acquired aplastic anemia. For sequencing, patients were chosen who had shown expansion of CD8+CD57+ cells by flow cytometry. The study profiled TCR beta VDJ and CDR3 using genomic DNA as template. TCRdb reprocessed the reads via MiXCR and lists one record per CDR3 protein. The sample lists approximately 180,000 distinct CDR3 sequences, roughly 50% seen once, with roughly 2% in the top ten. Sequenced input: sorted CD4+, CD8+, or CD8+CD57+ T cells (not recorded which) from PBMCs. These receptor sequences come from a human donor with aplastic anemia.

To note about this clonotype: No conserved phenylalanine or tryptophan is present at the end of the CDR3, so a read error is the likely explanation. The DNA is left out, because the CDR3 cannot be placed on it with certainty; the CDR3 is given as TCRdb lists it. This chain connects TRBV19 to TRBJ2-2; TRBD1 is taken as the D call from the table, unchecked against the DNA. The germline V gene has CDR1 LNHDA and CDR2 SQIVND (reference sequence). The CDR3 length is 8 residues, termini included. The CDR3 protein is CASSLRGQ.

This clonotype was recorded at least ten times. V and J are TRBV5-1 and TRBJ2-7; the D gene is possibly TRBD1 (5 bases). The germline V gene encodes CDR1 SGHRS and CDR2 YFSETQ. The V gene lost 6 bases and the J gene lost 0 bases, with 16 bases spanning the gap. The CDR3 has 15 residues. The CDR3 region has the DNA TGCGCCAGCAAAAGGATGACAGATACCTCCTACGAGCAGTACTTC. This sequence encodes CASKRMTDTSYEQYF.

This chain joins TRBV7-3 and TRBJ2-1; tentative D call: TRBD2 (5 bases). This CDR3 has 13 residues. Trimming stripped 6 bases from V and 5 bases from J, with 11 bases between. CDR1 SGHTA and CDR2 FQGTGA come from the germline V gene. CDR3 loop: CASSFPGNNEQFF. The CDR3 region has the DNA TGTGCCAGCAGTTTCCCCGGGAACAATGAGCAGTTCTTC.

This clonotype was found a few times. The J gene is TRBJ2-7, the V gene TRBV10-3; D remains unclear. Germline loops: CDR1 ENHRY, CDR2 SYGVKD. The CDR3 is 14 residues long. V was shortened by 0 bases and J by 2 bases, with 8 bases between the two germline ends. The CDR3 is CAISESEITYEQYF. CDR3 coding DNA: TGTGCCATCAGTGAGTCAGAGATTACCTACGAGCAGTACTTC.

In regard to this clonotype: No conserved phenylalanine or tryptophan ends this CDR3, so it is likely a read error. This rearrangement joins TRBV7-9 to TRBJ1-2, with D unresolved. Trimming pared 4 bases from V and 5 bases from J, leaving 17 bases between. Germline CDR1 SEHNR, CDR2 FQNEAQ (reference sequence). The CDR3 consists of 15 residues. The CDR3 DNA is TGTGCCAGCAGCTCCCTGGCGGGCAGGACTTATGGCTACACCCTC. As protein: CASSSLAGRTYGYTL.

This clonotype was counted ten times or more. The chain combines TRBV5-1 with TRBJ1-6; TRBD1 aligns across 10 bases. J was trimmed by 8 bases and V by 0 bases; bases with no gene match: 5. This CDR3 spans 16 amino acids. Germline V gene lookup returns CDR1 SGHRS and CDR2 YFSETQ. In DNA, the CDR3 is TGCGCCAGCAGCTTGGATGGGACAGGGGATTATTCACCCCTCCACTTT. It specifies CASSLDGTGDYSPLHF.

This clonotype came up a few times. The chain combines TRBV6-2 or TRBV6-3 with TRBJ2-1; D may be TRBD1 or TRBD2 (6 bases each). Germline V lookup: CDR1 MNHEY, CDR2 SVGEGT. The CDR3 length is 17 residues. The V end lost 2 bases, the J end lost 0 bases, and 14 bases lay between the germline ends. The CDR3 loop is CASSYLRGGLSYNEQFF. Written as DNA, the CDR3 is TGTGCCAGCAGTTACCTACGTGGGGGGCTCTCCTACAATGAGCAGTTCTTC.

This clonotype was seen only a few times. This chain's CDR3 is CALPWREGPDTQYF. Here the CDR3 DNA reads TGTGCACTCCCTTGGCGGGAGGGACCAGATACGCAGTATTTT. The chain couples TRBV27 to TRBJ2-3; 9 positions agree with TRBD2. This CDR3 has 14 amino acids. Germline CDR1 reads MNHEY; CDR2 reads SMNVEV (reference sequence).

In its sample, this clonotype was seen a few times. A read error may account for a junction end that differs from germline. The chain links TRBV7-2 to TRBJ2-7, with D uncertain. Looked up from germline, CDR1 is SGHTA and CDR2 is FQGNSA. The CDR3 is 8 amino acids. CDR3 DNA: TGTGCCCCGACGAGGCAAGGCTTC. Its protein product is CAPTRQGF.

This sequence joins TRBV19 and TRBJ1-1; the D is unclear. Per the germline V gene, CDR1 is LNHDA and CDR2 is SQIVND (reference sequence). The CDR3 is 14 amino acids. CDR3: CATTPGPRGTEAFF. Here the CDR3 DNA reads TGTGCGACAACACCGGGCCCACGGGGCACTGAAGCTTTCTTT.

CDR3 residues: CASSKGQGGNSPLHF. As DNA, the CDR3 is TGTGCCAGTAGTAAGGGCCAGGGGGGTAATTCACCCCTCCACTTT. The rearrangement uses TRBV19 and TRBJ1-6, with 7 bases fitting TRBD1. Germline CDR1 is LNHDA and CDR2 is SQIVND (reference sequence). V was pared by 4 bases and J by 6 bases, with 6 bases of the junction left unmatched. The CDR3 is made up of 15 amino acids.

The chain uses TRBV7-6 and TRBJ2-7; D is unclear. Germline V gene lookup returns CDR1 SGHVS and CDR2 FNYEAQ. The CDR3 runs 16 residues. V lost 1 base, J lost 3 bases, and 16 bases lay in between. The CDR3 coding sequence is TGTGCCAGCAGCTTAGGCCCCTCGTCAGCTCGCTACGAGCAGTACTTC. It specifies CASSLGPSSARYEQYF.

This clonotype was picked up many times. The J gene is TRBJ2-7, the V gene TRBV7-2; D is unresolved. From germline, CDR1 is SGHTA and CDR2 FQGNSA. V dropped 11 bases and J dropped 3 bases, with 20 bases sitting between them. The CDR3 is 14 amino acids. The CDR3 bases are TGTGCCCCGACGAGGCAAGGCTTCAACTACGAGCAGTACTTC. Protein sequence: CAPTRQGFNYEQYF. Complete variable domain (other parts from reference TRBV7-2 and TRBJ2-7): GAGVSQSPSNKVTEKGKDVELRCDPISGHTALYWYRQSLGQGLEFLIYFQGNSAPDKSGLPSDRFSAERTGGSVSTLTIQRTQQEDSAVYLCAPTRQGFNYEQYFGPGTRLTVT.

This clonotype has at least ten counts. The chain carries TRBV5-1 and TRBJ2-1; D possibly matches TRBD1 or TRBD2 (5 bases each). With 0 bases removed from V and 15 bases from J, the gap between germline ends came to 10 bases. The CDR3 is 11 amino acids. Germline V CDR1 and CDR2: SGHRS, YFSETQ. CDR3 sequence (DNA): TGCGCCAGCAGCTTGGAGGGGACCTGGTTCTTC. Its protein product is CASSLEGTWFF.

The sample holds many counts of this clonotype. V gene TRBV20-1 combines with J gene TRBJ1-2, with D possibly being TRBD1 (5 bases). This CDR3 is built from 12 residues. Per the germline V gene, CDR1 is DFQATT and CDR2 is SNEGSKA (reference sequence). Trimming pared 6 bases from V and 2 bases from J, leaving 10 bases between. CDR3 in DNA: TGCAGTGCCGAGCGGGGGAACTATGGCTACACCTTC. Amino acid sequence: CSAERGNYGYTF.

In this sample, this clonotype turned up a few times. This chain joins TRBV24-1 and TRBJ2-3; TRBD2 matches at 7 bases. CDR1 and CDR2 from the germline V gene are KGHDR and SFDVKD. The CDR3 sequence is 13 residues long. J gave up 8 bases and V 0 bases, and 1 base lay outside the gene matches. CDR3 sequence reads: CATSDLPSGTQYF. CDR3 nucleotide sequence: TGTGCCACCAGTGATTTGCCTAGCGGTACGCAGTATTTT.